This T cell receptor (beta chain) was sequenced during a study of OX40 agonist ivuxolimab in advanced cancers. Of note for this clone: What it binds is unknown.

The CDR3 length is 16 residues. Trimming took 4 bases from V and 0 from J; bases not matched to a gene: 4. Germline assignment: CDR1 SGHDT and CDR2 YYEEEE. Using immunoSEQ multiplex PCR, the repertoire was profiled, and TCRdb retains in-frame clones only, with some absent. The sample consists of roughly 21,000 clones, about 89% of them appearing once. Study outcomes and limitations: Among the lowest peripheral clonal expansion occurred in 0.1-3.0 mg/kg partial responders.

The chain joins TRBV5-6 to TRBJ1-5; TRBD1 matches at 10 bases. Specimen: CD4+ or CD8+ T cells sorted from blood, collected in a trial of the OX40 agonist ivuxolimab. This receptor was taken from an adult with an advanced solid tumor such as melanoma, head and neck, liver or kidney cancer. CDR3 amino acids: CASSPGTGASNQPQHF. DNA for the CDR3: TGTGCCAGCAGCCCCGGGACAGGGGCTAGCAATCAGCCCCAGCATTTT.